The rows below give T cell receptor beta chains drawn from one sample of a study of blood T cell repertoires in COVID-19. The method was immunoSEQ multiplex PCR; TCRdb's version includes in-frame clones alone and lacks a portion of them. The sample contains some 130,000 clones, more than 60% of which appear only once. Sequencing was carried out using peripheral blood. The receptors originated from a woman in her 70s with acute or convalescent COVID-19. Both conserved end residues are part of each CDR3. A D gene is named only where the DNA matches it firmly. Size is omitted from some rows. Given values are once, few, many or a class for expanded clones.

CAWSRGWANEKLFF	TGTGCCTGGAGTCGAGGGTGGGCTAATGAAAAACTGTTTTTT	TRBV30	TRBJ1-4	-	once
CASSNGQGVGEQYF	TGTGCCAGTAGTAACGGACAGGGGGTCGGCGAGCAGTACTTC	TRBV19	TRBJ2-7	TRBD1	-
CASSWTVGYEQYF	TGTGCCAGCAGCTGGACAGTTGGGTACGAGCAGTACTTC	TRBV7-9	TRBJ2-7	-	-
CASSKCPRGREQNEKLFF	TGTGCCAGCAGCAAATGCCCCAGGGGGCGCGAACAAAATGAAAAACTGTTTTTT	TRBV21-1	TRBJ1-4	-	few
CAISERGTGGGNSPLHF	TGTGCCATCAGTGAACGCGGGACAGGGGGCGGTAATTCACCCCTCCACTTT	TRBV10-3	TRBJ1-6	TRBD1	-
CAWSREYGANVLTF	TGTGCCTGGAGTAGGGAGTATGGGGCCAACGTCCTGACTTTC	TRBV30	TRBJ2-6	-	many
CASSSVQAEAFF	TGTGCCAGCAGTTCAGTTCAAGCTGAAGCTTTCTTT	TRBV6-6	TRBJ1-1	-	-
CASSPRQSEAFF	TGTGCCAGCAGCCCCCGCCAGTCTGAAGCTTTCTTT	TRBV7-9	TRBJ1-1	-	-
CASSSSLTQGYGETQYF	TGTGCCAGCAGCTCGAGCCTAACACAGGGCTATGGGGAGACCCAGTACTTC	TRBV5-6	TRBJ2-5	-	-
CASSQDENSPFGNTIYF	TGTGCCAGCAGCCAAGATGAGAACAGTCCTTTTGGAAACACCATATATTTT	TRBV4-2	TRBJ1-3	-	-
CASSLNQGKYGYTF	TGCGCCAGCAGCCTAAATCAGGGGAAGTATGGCTACACCTTC	TRBV5-1	TRBJ1-2	-	few
CASSIALAANTGELFF	TGTGCCAGTAGTATAGCACTAGCGGCGAACACCGGGGAGCTGTTTTTT	TRBV19	TRBJ2-2	TRBD2	-
CASSVAGVPGGYEQYF	TGTGCCTCCTCCGTTGCGGGGGTCCCCGGGGGCTACGAGCAGTACTTC	TRBV19	TRBJ2-7	TRBD2	-
CASSVRRGHEQFF	TGTGCCAGCAGTGTGCGCAGGGGGCACGAGCAGTTCTTC	TRBV2	TRBJ2-1	TRBD1	few
CASRPEGTGGRQPQHF	TGTGCCAGCAGGCCCGAAGGGACAGGGGGAAGGCAGCCCCAGCATTTT	TRBV28	TRBJ1-5	TRBD1	-
CAWSVTTASSTEAFF	TGTGCCTGGAGTGTCACGACAGCCAGTTCCACTGAAGCTTTCTTT	TRBV30	TRBJ1-1	-	-
CASSRFQGRDGYTF	TGTGCCAGCAGCCGTTTTCAGGGAAGAGATGGCTACACCTTC	TRBV3-1/TRBV3-2	TRBJ1-2	-	-
CASSPRQAGTDTQYF	TGTGCCAGCTCACCACGACAGGCTGGCACAGATACGCAGTATTTT	TRBV18	TRBJ2-3	-	once
CASSQDHWRSGYTF	TGTGCCAGCAGCCAAGATCATTGGCGGAGCGGCTACACCTTC	TRBV14	TRBJ1-2	-	few
CASSAGQNSPLHF	TGTGCCAGCAGCGCCGGACAAAATTCACCCCTCCACTTT	TRBV9	TRBJ1-6	-	-
CASSLGMGKGHTEAFF	TGTGCCAGTAGTCTTGGTATGGGGAAGGGGCACACTGAAGCTTTCTTT	TRBV19	TRBJ1-1	-	-
CASSRRDRVHTEAFF	TGCGCCAGCAGCCGCCGGGACAGGGTGCACACTGAAGCTTTCTTT	TRBV5-1	TRBJ1-1	TRBD1	-
CASSTDRGGKTQYF	TGTGCCAGCAGTACCGACAGGGGTGGAAAGACCCAGTACTTC	TRBV6-5	TRBJ2-5	TRBD1	-
CASSRRGSGANVLTF	TGTGCCAGCAGTCGCAGGGGGTCTGGGGCCAACGTCCTGACTTTC	TRBV13	TRBJ2-6	TRBD1	-
CASSKPGQAKNEQFF	TGTGCCAGCAGCAAACCGGGACAGGCGAAGAATGAGCAGTTCTTC	TRBV6-2/TRBV6-3	TRBJ2-1	TRBD1	-